These T cell receptor beta chains were read from a single sample in a study of blood T cell repertoires in COVID-19. The data were produced by immunoSEQ multiplex PCR, yet TCRdb's version contains in-frame clones alone and is incomplete. The sample has 140,000 or so clones; 70% to 85% are singletons. The sequenced sample consisted of peripheral blood. The receptors were sampled from a woman at least 80 years old with acute or convalescent COVID-19. The CDR3 runs from the conserved cysteine through the conserved F or W. A D gene is named only where the DNA matches it firmly. Expanded clones are given a class, and other clones once, few, many or no size at all.

D gene	J gene	V gene	clone size	CDR3 protein	CDR3 DNA
-	TRBJ1-4	TRBV4-2	few	CASSQDSGAGGKLFF	TGTGCCAGCAGCCAAGATTCAGGGGCTGGGGGAAAACTGTTTTTT
TRBD1	TRBJ2-3	TRBV11-3	-	CASSQGGHTDTQYF	TGTGCCAGCAGCCAAGGGGGCCACACAGATACGCAGTATTTT
-	TRBJ2-2	TRBV18	-	CASSPNRRPNTGELFF	TGTGCCAGCTCACCGAACAGACGTCCGAACACCGGGGAGCTGTTTTTT
TRBD2	TRBJ2-2	TRBV9	-	CASSVGRKRGGNTGELFF	TGTGCCAGCAGCGTAGGGAGGAAGCGGGGTGGTAACACCGGGGAGCTGTTTTTT
-	TRBJ1-4	TRBV7-9	-	CASSSWDTRDEKLFF	TGTGCCAGCAGCTCTTGGGACACAAGGGATGAAAAACTGTTTTTT
TRBD1	TRBJ2-7	TRBV2	-	CASSRTGGYEQYF	TGTGCCAGCAGCCGGACAGGGGGCTACGAGCAGTACTTC
-	TRBJ1-2	TRBV5-4	once	CASSPRGGTALYGYTF	TGTGCCAGCAGCCCCCGCGGGGGGACGGCCCTCTATGGCTACACCTTC
-	TRBJ1-2	TRBV6-1	-	CASSDPSTRGGYTF	TGTGCCAGCAGTGATCCCTCAACCCGGGGTGGCTACACCTTC
-	TRBJ2-3	TRBV7-6	-	CASSRRPGGTDTQYF	TGTGCCAGCAGCCGGCGCCCAGGGGGCACAGATACGCAGTATTTT
-	TRBJ2-3	TRBV2	-	CASSETRDTQYF	TGTGCCAGCAGTGAAACTAGAGATACGCAGTATTTT
-	TRBJ2-2	TRBV19	-	CASSIVQGYTGELFF	TGTGCCAGTAGTATAGTTCAGGGTTACACCGGGGAGCTGTTTTTT
-	TRBJ1-4	TRBV7-9	-	CASSVLFRREAEKLFF	TGTGCCAGCAGCGTTTTGTTCAGAAGAGAAGCGGAAAAACTGTTTTTT
-	TRBJ2-5	TRBV29-1	-	CSVEKTAKETQYF	TGCAGCGTTGAGAAGACAGCAAAAGAGACCCAGTACTTC
-	TRBJ1-1	TRBV9	-	CASSVGQMNTEAFF	TGTGCCAGCAGCGTAGGGCAGATGAACACTGAAGCTTTCTTT
-	TRBJ2-1	TRBV7-9	-	CASSSKYRIGNEQFF	TGTGCCAGCAGCTCAAAATACAGGATCGGTAATGAGCAGTTCTTC
-	TRBJ1-3	TRBV6-2/TRBV6-3	-	CASSSFGDPGNTIYF	TGTGCCAGCAGTTCCTTCGGGGATCCTGGAAACACCATATATTTT
TRBD1	TRBJ1-2	TRBV19	once	CASSIDLLDRGNYGYTF	TGTGCCAGTAGTATAGATCTATTGGACAGGGGGAACTATGGCTACACCTTC
TRBD1	TRBJ2-7	TRBV11-2	-	CASSLDPRGRVYEQYF	TGTGCCAGCAGCTTAGATCCCAGGGGGCGAGTGTACGAGCAGTACTTC
-	TRBJ1-3	TRBV5-1	-	CASSLVHGAVGNTIYF	TGCGCCAGCAGCTTGGTACACGGAGCAGTAGGAAACACCATATATTTT
-	TRBJ2-7	TRBV7-9	few	CASSRIGAREQYF	TGTGCCAGCAGCCGTATAGGGGCTCGGGAGCAGTACTTC
TRBD1	TRBJ2-1	TRBV6-5	-	CASSSGTGIAYNEQFF	TGTGCCAGCAGTTCAGGGACAGGGATAGCCTACAATGAGCAGTTCTTC
-	TRBJ2-7	TRBV3-1/TRBV3-2	-	CASSQDRGYEQYF	TGTGCCAGCAGCCAAGATAGAGGTTACGAGCAGTACTTC
TRBD2	TRBJ2-3	TRBV29-1	-	CSAPTSAFGRGTDTQYF	TGCAGCGCTCCGACTAGCGCGTTTGGTCGAGGCACAGATACGCAGTATTTT